The 26 T cell receptor beta chains given below trace back to one sample, sequenced in a study of cytomegalovirus exposure and HLA in healthy donors. The PCR had 60 Vbeta and 13 Jbeta primers. Sequencing was performed with immunoSEQ multiplex PCR; in TCRdb, only in-frame clones are kept and a portion is missing. The repertoire consists of over 130,000 clones, with 60% to 80% occurring once and the leading ten covering about 1.5%. The sequenced sample consisted of PBMCs. The receptors derive from a woman in her 30s in good health and CMV-seronegative.

A single count supports this clone. In nucleotides, the CDR3 is TGTGCCAGCTCACGGGACAGGGGCACAGATACGCAGTATTTT. The encoded protein is CASSRDRGTDTQYF. The rearrangement uses TRBV18 and TRBJ2-3; TRBD1 aligns across 9 bases. Unmatched junction bases numbered 0, after V lost 4 bases and J lost 1 base. CDR1 and CDR2 (germline): KGHSH, LQKENI. The CDR3 has 14 amino acids.

This clone was seen more than once but under ten times. The CDR3 coding sequence is TGCGCCAGCAGCTTGGAGGGAGGGGACGAGACCCAGTACTTC. Translating it yields CASSLEGGDETQYF. This chain joins TRBV5-1 and TRBJ2-5; 7 bases agree with TRBD2. The V segment lost 0 bases and the J segment 5 bases; nucleotides outside the gene matches: 4. CDR3 length: 14 residues. Germline assignment: CDR1 SGHRS and CDR2 YFSETQ.

The gene calls are TRBV7-9 and TRBJ1-2; maybe TRBD1 (6 bases). Germline lookup yields CDR1 SEHNR and CDR2 FQNEAQ (reference sequence). Trimming removed 8 bases at V and 4 bases at J, with 14 bases between. The CDR3 spans 13 residues. Here the CDR3 DNA reads TGTGCCAGCGGTAGGGAACAGGGCTATGGCTACACCTTC. Protein product: CASGREQGYGYTF.

The chain joins TRBV7-3 to TRBJ2-3; 7 bases are shared with TRBD1. The length of the CDR3 is 13 residues. J lost 4 bases, V lost 2 bases, and 0 bases had no gene match. Germline values: CDR1 SGHTA, CDR2 FQGTGA. The CDR3 is CASSLQGADTQYF. CDR3 in DNA: TGTGCCAGCAGCTTACAGGGGGCAGATACGCAGTATTTT.

This chain joins TRBV29-1 and TRBJ1-1; TRBD1 matches at 8 bases. The CDR3 runs 13 residues. CDR1 is SQVTM and CDR2 is ANQGSEA in the germline V gene. Trimming took 5 bases from V and 4 from J; bases not matched to a gene: 6. The CDR3 protein is CSVLDRVGTEAFF. The CDR3 DNA follows: TGCAGCGTTCTGGACAGGGTCGGCACTGAAGCTTTCTTT.

The chain combines TRBV28 with TRBJ1-2; D remains ambiguous. The V gene's germline CDR1 is MDHEN and CDR2 SYDVKM. The V gene lost 3 bases and the J gene lost 3 bases, with 8 bases spanning the gap. The CDR3 contains 13 residues. CDR3 DNA: TGTGCCAGCAGTTTGGGCGTCTACTATGGCTACACCTTC. The encoded protein is CASSLGVYYGYTF.

The chain combines TRBV14 with TRBJ2-1; 10 bases match TRBD2. The CDR3 loop spans 15 amino acids. The ends lost 5 bases at V and 4 bases at J; junction bases unmatched: 5. From germline, CDR1 is SGHDN and CDR2 FVKESK. The DNA for the CDR3 is TGTGCCAGCAGCTCACCGGGACTAGCGTACAATGAGCAGTTCTTC. Translation gives CASSSPGLAYNEQFF. Variable domain in full (rest from reference TRBV14 and TRBJ2-1): EAGVTQFPSHSVIEKGQTVTLRCDPISGHDNLYWYRRVMGKEIKFLLHFVKESKQDESGMPNNRFLAERTGGTYSTLKVQPAELEDSGVYFCASSSPGLAYNEQFFGPGTRLTVL.

This clone was observed a few times. The J gene is TRBJ1-2, the V gene TRBV4-2; possibly TRBD1 for D (6 bases). The CDR3 has 15 amino acids. From germline, CDR1 is LGHNA and CDR2 YNFKEQ. Between the trimmed V and J ends, which lost 0 bases and 3 bases, there was a span of 11 bases. CDR3 DNA sequence: TGTGCCAGCAGCCAAGATGATGGACAGCACTATGGCTACACCTTC. Its protein product is CASSQDDGQHYGYTF.

This sequence joins TRBV5-1 and TRBJ2-7; D is perhaps TRBD2 (6 bases). The CDR3 length is 14 residues. V was shortened by 2 bases and J by 3 bases, with 12 bases between the two germline ends. Germline V gives CDR1 SGHRS, CDR2 YFSETQ. The CDR3 is CASSFGGVHYEQYF. The CDR3 bases are TGCGCCAGCAGCTTCGGGGGAGTACACTACGAGCAGTACTTC. Variable domain in full (rest from reference TRBV5-1 and TRBJ2-7): KAGVTQTPRYLIKTRGQQVTLSCSPISGHRSVSWYQQTPGQGLQFLFEYFSETQRNKGNFPGRFSGRQFSNSRSEMNVSTLELGDSALYLCASSFGGVHYEQYFGPGTRLTVT.

This clone has a handful of counts. This rearrangement joins TRBV7-9 to TRBJ1-1, with D perhaps TRBD1 (6 bases). The V and J ends lost 4 bases and 6 bases respectively, with 18 bases between them. Germline CDR1 and CDR2: SEHNR and FQNEAQ (reference sequence). The CDR3 is 15 amino acids. CDR3 in amino acids: CASSSSGHSVAEAFF. CDR3 DNA: TGTGCCAGCAGCTCCTCGGGACATTCGGTAGCTGAAGCTTTCTTT.

The chain uses TRBV2 and TRBJ2-7, with D possibly being TRBD1 (5 bases). The germline V and J ends were trimmed by 6 bases and 6 bases, with 15 bases remaining between them. This CDR3 spans 13 amino acids. Germline V lookup: CDR1 SNHLY, CDR2 FYNNEI. CDR3 DNA sequence: TGTGCCAGCAGCAGGGATGATTCCCTCGAGCAGTACTTC. Residues: CASSRDDSLEQYF.

This clone appeared once. The V gene is TRBV6-1, the J gene TRBJ2-3; 13 nucleotides align to TRBD2. The ends lost 7 bases at V and 5 bases at J; junction bases unmatched: 6. The germline V gene has CDR1 MNHNS and CDR2 SASEGT. CDR3 length: 15 residues. For the CDR3, the DNA is TGTGCCAGCACACTAGCGGGGGGGCCAGGAGATACGCAGTATTTT. Translating it yields CASTLAGGPGDTQYF.

As regards this clone: At the DNA level, this CDR3 is encoded by other sequences in the same sample as well. The chain employs TRBV9 and TRBJ2-1, with 7 positions matching TRBD1. This CDR3 is built from 15 residues. The V gene's germline CDR1 is SGDLS and CDR2 YYNGEE. Trimming cost V 2 bases and J 2 bases; bases outside gene matches: 4. The CDR3 nucleotides read TGTGCCAGCAGCGTTACAGGGGAGACCTACAATGAGCAGTTCTTC. Amino acid sequence: CASSVTGETYNEQFF.

The chain uses TRBV19 and TRBJ1-6, with D perhaps matching TRBD1 (5 bases). V lost 6 bases to trimming and J lost 8 bases, with 14 bases between them. CDR3 length equals 14 residues. The germline V gene encodes CDR1 LNHDA and CDR2 SQIVND (reference sequence). The CDR3 is CASSAMGGDSPLHF. CDR3 in DNA: TGTGCCAGTAGCGCGATGGGAGGGGATTCACCCCTCCACTTT.

As regards this clone: Compared with germline, one end of the junction differs, possibly owing to a read error. The chain combines TRBV7-9 with TRBJ1-6, with D maybe TRBD1 (6 bases). The CDR3 has 15 residues. CDR1 is SEHNR, CDR2 FQNEAQ, per germline (reference sequence). The CDR3: CASSLRGADNSPLHF. The CDR3 nucleotides are TGTGCCAGCAGCTTACGGGGGGCTGATAACTCACCCCTCCACTTT. The full variable domain, completed using reference TRBV7-9 and TRBJ1-6, is DTGVSQNPRHKITKRGQNVTFRCDPISEHNRLYWYRQTLGQGPEFLTYFQNEAQLEKSRLLSDRFSAERPKGSFSTLEIQRTEQGDSAMYLCASSLRGADNSPLHFGNGTRLTVT.

The V and J genes are TRBV7-2 and TRBJ1-3; tentatively, D is TRBD1 (6 bases). The V gene's germline CDR1 is SGHTA and CDR2 FQGNSA. The CDR3 is made up of 17 amino acids. The germline V and J ends were trimmed by 5 bases and 0 bases, with 17 bases remaining between them. The CDR3 loop is CASSISSGGLSGNTIYF. The CDR3 coding sequence is TGTGCCAGCAGCATCAGTTCGGGGGGGCTCTCTGGAAACACCATATATTTT.

The chain links TRBV5-1 to TRBJ2-7, with TRBD2 identical over 9 bases. The junction had 5 bases not matched to a gene; V was cut back by 6 bases and J by 1 base. Germline V lookup: CDR1 SGHRS, CDR2 YFSETQ. The CDR3 has 14 amino acids. The CDR3 nucleotides are TGCGCCAGCACCCCGACTAGCGGATCCTACGAGCAGTACTTC. Amino acids: CASTPTSGSYEQYF.

The chain combines TRBV18 with TRBJ1-2; D is undetermined. Germline assignment: CDR1 KGHSH and CDR2 LQKENI. This CDR3 contains 14 residues. The germline V and J ends were trimmed by 6 bases and 0 bases, with 11 bases remaining between them. This CDR3 is CASSRDIPNYGYTF. As DNA, the CDR3 is TGTGCCAGCTCCCGAGACATCCCTAACTATGGCTACACCTTC.

The chain employs TRBV11-2 and TRBJ2-1, with TRBD2 matching 10 bases. The CDR3 extends over 17 amino acids. The junction had 11 bases not matched to a gene; V was cut back by 5 bases and J by 4 bases. Looked up from germline, CDR1 is SGHAT and CDR2 is FQNNGV. CDR3 sequence: CASSGSKREGGYNEQFF. DNA of the CDR3: TGTGCCAGCAGCGGGTCCAAGCGGGAGGGGGGGTACAATGAGCAGTTCTTC.

The chain uses TRBV6-5 and TRBJ2-7, with D perhaps TRBD1 (5 bases). CDR1 and CDR2 (germline): MNHEY, SVGAGI. There are 14 residues in the CDR3. V was pared by 4 bases and J by 1 base, with 11 bases between. The CDR3 sequence is CASSSLDSSYEQYV. CDR3 bases: TGTGCCAGCAGTTCCCTTGACAGTTCCTACGAGCAGTACGTC.

V is TRBV11-3 and J is TRBJ2-2; TRBD1 might be the D (5 bases). The CDR3 length is 14 residues. The V and J ends lost 4 bases and 5 bases respectively, with 11 bases between them. From germline, CDR1 is SGHNT and CDR2 YENEEA. DNA of the CDR3: TGTGCCAGCAGCTCAGGGTTTTCGACCGGGGAGCTGTTTTTT. Its translation: CASSSGFSTGELFF.

The V gene is TRBV14, the J gene TRBJ2-2; D is possibly TRBD2 (5 bases). V was shortened by 2 bases and J by 7 bases, with 8 bases between the two germline ends. Germline V gene data show CDR1 as SGHDN and CDR2 as FVKESK. The CDR3 contains 13 residues. CDR3 in DNA: TGTGCCAGCAGCCAACGCAGCGGCGGGGAGCTGTTTTTT. Amino acid sequence: CASSQRSGGELFF. The full variable domain, in which reference TRBV14 and TRBJ2-2 provide the parts outside the CDR3, is EAGVTQFPSHSVIEKGQTVTLRCDPISGHDNLYWYRRVMGKEIKFLLHFVKESKQDESGMPNNRFLAERTGGTYSTLKVQPAELEDSGVYFCASSQRSGGELFFGEGSRLTVL.

The chain combines TRBV5-4 with TRBJ2-7, with TRBD2 matching over 9 bases. This CDR3 is 15 amino acids long. Trimming at V came to 4 bases and at J to 2 bases, leaving 7 bases not matched to a gene. The V gene's germline CDR1 is SGHNT and CDR2 YYREEE (reference sequence). The DNA of the CDR3 is TGTGCCAGCAGCGTTGGGACTAGCATCACCTACGAGCAGTACTTC. Protein: CASSVGTSITYEQYF. Full variable domain (missing parts from reference TRBV5-4 and TRBJ2-7): ETGVTQSPTHLIKTRGQQVTLRCSSQSGHNTVSWYQQALGQGPQFIFQYYREEENGRGNFPPRFSGLQFPNYSSELNVNALELDDSALYLCASSVGTSITYEQYFGPGTRLTVT.

This clone was counted a few times. This rearrangement joins TRBV6-5 to TRBJ2-6, with a possible D match to TRBD2 (5 bases). The V and J ends lost 2 bases and 3 bases respectively, with 8 bases between them. Germline CDR1 is MNHEY and CDR2 is SVGAGI. This CDR3 has 15 amino acids. The CDR3 region has the DNA TGTGCCAGCAGTTACGTCGGGGTTGGGGCCAACGTCCTGACTTTC. Amino acid sequence: CASSYVGVGANVLTF.

There are a few counts of this clone. The chain combines TRBV5-4 with TRBJ2-5; 10 nucleotides match TRBD1. The CDR3 has 14 amino acids. In germline, CDR1 is SGHNT, CDR2 YYREEE (reference sequence). V lost 6 bases, J lost 5 bases, and 7 bases stayed unmatched. DNA of the CDR3: TGTGCCAGCAAAAACTGGACAGGGGGGGAGACCCAGTACTTC. Its translation: CASKNWTGGETQYF.

The V and J genes are TRBV6-6 and TRBJ1-1; the match to TRBD1 covers 10 bases. This CDR3 is built from 15 residues. CDR1 and CDR2 from the germline V gene are MNHNY and SVGAGI (reference sequence). The junction had 6 bases not matched to a gene; V was cut back by 7 bases and J by 1 base. Here the CDR3 reads CASTIRDRGNTEAFF. Written as DNA, the CDR3 is TGTGCCAGCACCATCCGGGACAGGGGGAACACTGAAGCTTTCTTT.